Sequencing of this T cell receptor (beta chain) was carried out in a study of regulatory T cells in long-lasting Graves disease. Study results and limitations: The study found persistent patients shared more public clonotypes (over 2,500) than new patients (approximately 970). The study found TRBV28, TRBJ1-2 and TRBJ2-5 favored in persistent disease. The work looked only at peripheral blood and did not look at thyroid tissue.

On this clonotype itself: What it recognizes is unknown.

Time point described: newly diagnosed GD, antithyroid drugs for less than 3 months. TCR sequences were obtained from RNA taken from PBMCs. To make TCR beta libraries, researchers used iRepertoire HTBI primers and Arm-PCR of CDR3 regions. TCRdb recomputed calls from the multiplex PCR reads with MiXCR, one row per CDR3 protein. The sample lists 300,000 to 400,000 distinct CDR3 sequences, 15% to 20% occurring once. The CDR3 length is 15 residues. V lost 6 bases and J lost 3, with 15 bases in between. CDR1 and CDR2 (germline): SGHRS, YFSETQ. Separately, the same data were catalogued under a study of T cells in Graves' hyperthyroidism and ophthalmopathy.

The sample consisted of peripheral blood mononuclear cells (PBMCs), taken at new diagnosis, from a patient treated with antithyroid drugs. V and J are TRBV5-1 and TRBJ2-2; D perhaps matches TRBD1 (6 bases). The sequence came from a man in his forties with Graves disease. CDR3 coding DNA: TGCGCCAGCACCCTAAGACAGGACTACACCGGGGAGCTGTTTTTT. Its protein is CASTLRQDYTGELFF. The full variable domain, rest sourced from reference TRBV5-1 and TRBJ2-2, is KAGVTQTPRYLIKTRGQQVTLSCSPISGHRSVSWYQQTPGQGLQFLFEYFSETQRNKGNFPGRFSGRQFSNSRSEMNVSTLELGDSALYLCASTLRQDYTGELFFGEGSRLTVL.